The 4 T cell receptor beta chains presented below share a single source sample, sequenced in a study of radiotherapy plus CTLA-4 blockade in lung cancer. Assay used: immunoSEQ multiplex PCR; TCRdb lists only in-frame clones, some missing. The sample carries roughly 120,000 clones, over 65% recorded once. The starting material was peripheral blood, obtained from a patient treated with radiotherapy plus ipilimumab. The receptors stem from a human donor with non-small cell lung cancer that progressed on radiotherapy plus ipilimumab. Some clones in this sample may be carry-over from other donors' samples.

The J gene is TRBJ2-5, the V gene TRBV10-3, with D perhaps matching TRBD1 or TRBD2 (5 bases each). Germline V gives CDR1 ENHRY, CDR2 SYGVKD. V was pared by 6 bases and J by 1 base, with 15 bases between. CDR3 length: 15 amino acids. The CDR3 protein is CAIRGVRARQETQYF. CDR3 DNA: TGTGCCATCAGGGGGGTCAGGGCACGCCAAGAGACCCAGTACTTC.

V is TRBV11-3 and J is TRBJ2-2; no reliable D call. The CDR3 is 12 residues long. Looked up from germline, CDR1 is SGHNT and CDR2 is YENEEA. Trimming shortened V by 4 bases and J by 3 bases, and 3 bases separated the two germline ends. As DNA, the CDR3 is TGTGCCAGCAGCTACCACACCGGGGAGCTGTTTTTT. It is translated as CASSYHTGELFF.

The genes are TRBV10-3 and TRBJ2-1; D gene uncertain. V was shortened by 3 bases and J by 7 bases, with 13 bases between the two germline ends. CDR1 is ENHRY, CDR2 SYGVKD, per germline. This CDR3 is built from 14 residues. CDR3: CAISDWRHLNEQFF. The CDR3 coding sequence is TGTGCCATCAGTGATTGGAGACATCTAAATGAGCAGTTCTTC.

The V and J genes are TRBV5-4 and TRBJ1-2; 11 positions agree with TRBD1. Germline V gene sequence: CDR1 SGHNT, CDR2 YYREEE (reference sequence). V was clipped by 4 bases and J by 8 bases; unmatched bases: 10. This CDR3 contains 15 residues. The CDR3 region has the DNA TGTGCCAGCAGCAAGGGACAGGGGGATTCTAGGGGCTACACCTTC. It yields the protein CASSKGQGDSRGYTF.